The T cell receptor beta chain under discussion was sequenced for a study of T-cell memory formation after mild COVID-19. Study overall: TCR clusters were mostly confined to one donor each. Broader study findings: Pre-infection memory already had some responding clones, implying cross-reactive memory joined. CD4/CD8 balance held among clones contracting day 15 to 85, and later expanders leaned CD4+.

V gave up 2 bases and J gave up 5 bases, with 12 bases separating them. Germline V gene data show CDR1 as MNHEY and CDR2 as SMNVEV (reference sequence). The CDR3 is made up of 15 amino acids. Concerning this clonotype: The antigen remains undetermined.

Barcoded TCR alpha and TCR beta cDNA libraries with UMIs came from 5'RACE using constant-segment primers. A single record per CDR3 protein comes from TCRdb applying MiXCR to the 5' RACE reads. In the table there are about 400,000 distinct CDR3 sequences, about 15% of which are singletons. The sequencing sample was made of PBMCs or a T cell subset sorted from them (not recorded which). V is TRBV27 and J is TRBJ2-2; tentative D call: TRBD1 (6 bases). The TCR sequence derives from a man aged 18 to 29 who had mild COVID-19 (a few samples of this study predate the infection). Cell type and time point are not known. The CDR3 sequence: CASSLRDRPTGELFF. The CDR3 region has the DNA TGTGCCAGCAGTTTACGTGACAGGCCAACCGGGGAGCTGTTTTTT.